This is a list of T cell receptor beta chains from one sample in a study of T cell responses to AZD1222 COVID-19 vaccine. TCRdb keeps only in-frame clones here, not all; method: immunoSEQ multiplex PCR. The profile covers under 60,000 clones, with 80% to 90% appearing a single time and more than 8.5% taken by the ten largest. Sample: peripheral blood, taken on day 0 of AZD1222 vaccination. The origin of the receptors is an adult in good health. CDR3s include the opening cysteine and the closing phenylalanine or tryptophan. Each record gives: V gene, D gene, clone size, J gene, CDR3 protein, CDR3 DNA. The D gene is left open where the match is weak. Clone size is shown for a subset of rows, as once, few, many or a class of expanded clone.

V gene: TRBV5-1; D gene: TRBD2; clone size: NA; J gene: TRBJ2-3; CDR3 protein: CASRPSGTTDTQYF; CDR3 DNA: TGCGCCAGCAGGCCCAGCGGGACCACAGATACGCAGTATTTT
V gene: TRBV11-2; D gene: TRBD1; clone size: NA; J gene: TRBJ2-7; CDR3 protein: CASSLDGQGPYEQYF; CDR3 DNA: TGTGCCAGCAGCTTAGACGGACAGGGCCCATACGAGCAGTACTTC
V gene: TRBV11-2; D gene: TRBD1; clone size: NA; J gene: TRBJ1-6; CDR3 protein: CASSSGQGVDSPLHF; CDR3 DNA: TGTGCCAGCAGCTCGGGACAGGGCGTGGATTCACCCCTCCACTTT
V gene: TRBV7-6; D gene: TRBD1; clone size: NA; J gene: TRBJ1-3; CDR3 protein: CASSSGQGSGNTIYF; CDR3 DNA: TGTGCCAGCAGCTCGGGACAGGGCTCTGGAAACACCATATATTTT
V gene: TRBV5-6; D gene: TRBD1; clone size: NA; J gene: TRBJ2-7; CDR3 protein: CASSPRDRAYEQYF; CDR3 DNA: TGTGCCAGCAGCCCCCGGGACAGGGCCTACGAGCAGTACTTC
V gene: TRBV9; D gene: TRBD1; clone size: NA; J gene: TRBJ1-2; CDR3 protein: CASSPDRGTWVGYTF; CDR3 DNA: TGTGCCAGCAGCCCAGACAGGGGGACTTGGGTTGGCTACACCTTC
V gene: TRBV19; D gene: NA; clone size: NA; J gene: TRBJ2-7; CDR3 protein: CASPKGEQYF; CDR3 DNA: TGTGCCAGTCCTAAGGGGGAGCAGTACTTC
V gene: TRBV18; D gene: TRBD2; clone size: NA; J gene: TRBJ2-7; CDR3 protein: CASSPLRGDEQYF; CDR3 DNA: TGTGCCAGCTCACCCCTCCGGGGGGACGAGCAGTACTTC
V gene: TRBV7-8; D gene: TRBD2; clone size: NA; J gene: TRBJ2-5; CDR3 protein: CASSLSGGEKETQYF; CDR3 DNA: TGTGCCAGCAGCCTTAGCGGGGGGGAGAAAGAGACCCAGTACTTC
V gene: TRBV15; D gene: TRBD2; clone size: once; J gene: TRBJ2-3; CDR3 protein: CATSRTTSGTDTQYF; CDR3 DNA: TGTGCCACCAGCAGGACTACTAGCGGCACAGATACGCAGTATTTT
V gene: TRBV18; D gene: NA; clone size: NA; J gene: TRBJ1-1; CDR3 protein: CASSPGRGVGTEAFF; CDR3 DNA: TGTGCCAGCTCACCGGGGCGGGGAGTGGGCACTGAAGCTTTCTTT
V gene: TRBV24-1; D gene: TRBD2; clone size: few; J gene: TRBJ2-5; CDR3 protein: CATSDFSGGETQYF; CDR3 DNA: TGTGCCACCAGTGATTTCAGCGGGGGCGAGACCCAGTACTTC
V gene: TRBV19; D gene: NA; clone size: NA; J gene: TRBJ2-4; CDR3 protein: CASSIVRISGTKNIQYF; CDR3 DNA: TGTGCCAGTAGTATAGTAAGGATCTCTGGGACCAAAAACATTCAGTACTTC
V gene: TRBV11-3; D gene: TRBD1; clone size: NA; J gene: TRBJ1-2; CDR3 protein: CASSFKQGDYGYTF; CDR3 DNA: TGTGCCAGCAGCTTCAAACAGGGGGACTATGGCTACACCTTC
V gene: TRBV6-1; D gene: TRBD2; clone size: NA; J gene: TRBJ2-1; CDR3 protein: CASSERSSGHEQFF; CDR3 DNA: TGTGCCAGCAGTGAACGGTCTAGCGGGCATGAGCAGTTCTTC
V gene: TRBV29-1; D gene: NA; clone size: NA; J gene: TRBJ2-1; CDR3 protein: CSVSMVNRGEQFF; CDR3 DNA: TGCAGCGTTTCTATGGTAAATAGAGGTGAGCAGTTCTTC
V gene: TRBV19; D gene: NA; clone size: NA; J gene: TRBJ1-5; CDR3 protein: CASSRGRPSNQPQHF; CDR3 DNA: TGTGCCAGTAGTAGAGGACGGCCAAGCAATCAGCCCCAGCATTTT
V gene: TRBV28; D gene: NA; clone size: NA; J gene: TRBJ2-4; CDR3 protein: CASSLGAPRANIQYF; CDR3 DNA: TGTGCCAGCAGTTTAGGGGCCCCGCGAGCAAACATTCAGTACTTC
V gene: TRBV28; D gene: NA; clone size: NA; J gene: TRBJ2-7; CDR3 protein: CASSRGLHYEQYF; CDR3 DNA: TGTGCCAGCAGTAGAGGGCTTCACTACGAGCAGTACTTC
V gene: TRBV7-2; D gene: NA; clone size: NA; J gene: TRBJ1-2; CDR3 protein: CASSKTGTENYGYTF; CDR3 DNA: TGTGCCAGCAGCAAAACCGGGACGGAGAACTATGGCTACACCTTC
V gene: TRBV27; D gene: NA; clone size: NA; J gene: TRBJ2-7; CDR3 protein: CASSFSPRMRKNEQYF; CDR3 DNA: TGTGCCAGCAGCTTCAGCCCCCGTATGAGGAAAAACGAGCAGTACTTC
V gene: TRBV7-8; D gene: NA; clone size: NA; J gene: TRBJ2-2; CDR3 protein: CASSLAGPPGELFF; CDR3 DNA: TGTGCCAGCAGCTTAGCGGGTCCACCCGGGGAGCTGTTTTTT
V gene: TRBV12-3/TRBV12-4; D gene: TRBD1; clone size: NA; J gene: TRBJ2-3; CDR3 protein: CASSLQGVDTQYF; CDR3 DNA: TGTGCCAGCAGCCTACAGGGGGTAGATACGCAGTATTTT
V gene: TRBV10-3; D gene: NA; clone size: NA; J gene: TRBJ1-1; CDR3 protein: CAISDGGMNTEAFF; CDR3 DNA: TGTGCCATCAGTGATGGGGGAATGAACACTGAAGCTTTCTTT
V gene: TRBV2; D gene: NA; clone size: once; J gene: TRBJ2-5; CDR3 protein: CASSRRGTETQYF; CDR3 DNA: TGTGCCAGCAGTCGTAGGGGTACGGAGACCCAGTACTTC
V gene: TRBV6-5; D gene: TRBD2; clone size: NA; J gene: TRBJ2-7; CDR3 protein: CASSAPSGSFYEQYF; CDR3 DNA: TGTGCCAGCAGCGCCCCTAGCGGGAGCTTCTACGAGCAGTACTTC
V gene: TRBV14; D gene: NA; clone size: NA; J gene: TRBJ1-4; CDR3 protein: CASSPRFNEKLFF; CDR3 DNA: TGTGCCAGCAGCCCCAGGTTTAATGAAAAACTGTTTTTT
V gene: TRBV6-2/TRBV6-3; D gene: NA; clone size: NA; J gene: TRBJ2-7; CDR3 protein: CASSYDPAASSYEQYF; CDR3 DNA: TGTGCCAGCAGTTACGACCCAGCGGCCAGCTCCTACGAGCAGTACTTC
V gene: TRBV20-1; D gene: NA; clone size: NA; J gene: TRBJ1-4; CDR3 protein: CSAPGGEKLFF; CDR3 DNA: TGCAGTGCTCCGGGGGGTGAAAAACTGTTTTTT
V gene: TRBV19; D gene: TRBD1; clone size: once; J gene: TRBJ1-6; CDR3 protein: CASSPSDRAPLHF; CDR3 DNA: TGTGCCAGTAGTCCCTCCGACAGGGCACCCCTCCACTTT
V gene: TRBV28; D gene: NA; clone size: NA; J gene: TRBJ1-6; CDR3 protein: CASSLGGRVSPLHF; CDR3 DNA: TGTGCCAGCAGTTTAGGAGGCAGAGTTTCACCCCTCCACTTT
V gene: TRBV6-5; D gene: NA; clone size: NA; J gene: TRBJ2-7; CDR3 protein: CAIPGGSFYEQYF; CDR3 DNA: TGTGCCATCCCCGGGGGCAGCTTCTACGAGCAGTACTTC
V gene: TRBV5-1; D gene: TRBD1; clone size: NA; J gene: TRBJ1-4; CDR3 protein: CASSFITGATNEKLFF; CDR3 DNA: TGCGCCAGCAGCTTCATAACAGGGGCAACTAATGAAAAACTGTTTTTT
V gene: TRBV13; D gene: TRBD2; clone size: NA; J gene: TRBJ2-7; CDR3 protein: CASSLGSGISEQYF; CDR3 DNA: TGTGCCAGCAGCTTAGGAAGCGGGATCAGCGAGCAGTACTTC
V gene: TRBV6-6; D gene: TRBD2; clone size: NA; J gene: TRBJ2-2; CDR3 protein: CASRQTSGRFTGELFF; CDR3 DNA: TGTGCCAGCAGGCAAACTAGCGGGAGGTTCACCGGGGAGCTGTTTTTT
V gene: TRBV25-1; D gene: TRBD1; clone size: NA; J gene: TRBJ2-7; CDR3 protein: CASSEAEGAEVLGEQYF; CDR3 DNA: TGTGCCAGCAGTGAAGCCGAGGGGGCGGAAGTTTTAGGTGAGCAGTACTTC
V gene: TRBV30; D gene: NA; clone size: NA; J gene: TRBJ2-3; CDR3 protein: CAWSKSTDTQYF; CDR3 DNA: TGTGCCTGGAGTAAGAGTACAGATACGCAGTATTTT
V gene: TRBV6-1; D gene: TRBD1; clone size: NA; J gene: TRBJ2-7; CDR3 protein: CASSGLGSAGGFSYEQYF; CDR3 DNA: TGTGCCAGCAGTGGGCTGGGGAGCGCAGGGGGCTTCTCCTACGAGCAGTACTTC
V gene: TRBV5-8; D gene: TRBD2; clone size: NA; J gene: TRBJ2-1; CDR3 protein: CASNTPPGTSGPGGQFF; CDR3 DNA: TGTGCCAGCAATACCCCGCCCGGGACTAGCGGGCCGGGGGGGCAGTTCTTC
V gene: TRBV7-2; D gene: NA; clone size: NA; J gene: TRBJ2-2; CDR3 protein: CASSSGTLYTGELFF; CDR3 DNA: TGTGCCAGCAGCTCAGGGACTCTATACACCGGGGAGCTGTTTTTT
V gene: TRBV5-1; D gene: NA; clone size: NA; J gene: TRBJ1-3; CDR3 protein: CASSSGVSGNTIYF; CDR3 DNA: TGCGCCAGCTCCTCGGGGGTGTCGGGAAACACCATATATTTT
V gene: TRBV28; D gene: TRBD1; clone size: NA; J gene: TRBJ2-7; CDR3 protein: CASSSTGTGGTEQYF; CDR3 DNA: TGTGCCAGCAGTTCAACCGGGACAGGGGGAACCGAGCAGTACTTC
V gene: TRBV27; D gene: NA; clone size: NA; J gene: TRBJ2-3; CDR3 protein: CASNPDAHTDTQYF; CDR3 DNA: TGTGCCAGCAACCCGGACGCCCACACAGATACGCAGTATTTT
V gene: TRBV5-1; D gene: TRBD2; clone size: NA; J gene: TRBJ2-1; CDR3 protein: CASSQASGRNEQFF; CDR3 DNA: TGCGCCAGCAGCCAAGCTAGCGGGAGGAATGAGCAGTTCTTC
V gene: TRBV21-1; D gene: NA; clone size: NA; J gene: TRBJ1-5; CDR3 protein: CASSSRRPQHF; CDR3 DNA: TGTGCCAGCAGCAGTCGTCGCCCCCAGCATTTT
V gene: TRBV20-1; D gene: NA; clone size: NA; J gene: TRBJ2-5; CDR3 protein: CSASLGETQYF; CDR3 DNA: TGCAGTGCTAGTCTTGGAGAGACCCAGTACTTC
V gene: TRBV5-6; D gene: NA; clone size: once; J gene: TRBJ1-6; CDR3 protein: CASSLTGRNPLHF; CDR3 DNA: TGTGCCAGCAGCTTGACGGGACGAAATCCCCTCCACTTT